This record concerns one T cell receptor (beta chain) sequence. This specimen comes from a study of chemoradiotherapy in HPV16-positive cancers. Repeated repertoire sampling spanned the course of chemoradiotherapy. The repertoire was sequenced with immunoSEQ multiplex PCR; TCRdb's copy has only in-frame clones and lacks some. This repertoire shows 7,000 to 10,000 clones, more than 75% found once; its top ten account for 3.1%. The sequence derives from a human donor with HPV-associated anogenital cancer. Sequencing was performed on tumor tissue, taken from a patient who underwent chemoradiotherapy.

This CDR3 reads CASSEAPGQNSPLHF. CDR3 bases: TGTGCCAGCAGTGAAGCCCCGGGACAGAATTCACCCCTCCACTTT. The genes are TRBV6-1 and TRBJ1-6, with 7 bases lining up with TRBD1. The CDR3 contains 15 residues. With 0 bases clipped from V and 7 bases from J, the junction kept 3 bases outside the gene matches. Germline CDR1 MNHNS, CDR2 SASEGT.